This T cell receptor beta chain was sequenced in a study of T cell responses to AZD1222 COVID-19 vaccine. The study, taken as a whole, reports: With dominance at 160-218 and 743-854, vaccine-associated CD4 TCRs spanned spike. Repertoires were collected only later (after the peak T cell response had occurred). There were mostly white British donors and more females than males, and clonal diversity was possibly underestimated.

About this clone itself: The antigen is not known.

The CDR3 runs 14 residues. V was pared by 2 bases and J by 11 bases, with 13 bases between. Per the germline V gene, CDR1 is MDHEN and CDR2 is SYDVKM. Repertoires were generated with immunoSEQ multiplex PCR, while TCRdb's copy carries only in-frame clones and drops some. Of roughly 120,000 clones in the sample, around 92% were seen once. This rearrangement joins TRBV28 to TRBJ1-6, with D tentatively TRBD1 (6 bases). This receptor was taken from an adult who received the AZD1222 COVID-19 vaccine. Specimen: peripheral blood, collected 28 days after the second AZD1222 dose. CDR3 sequence: CASSLPLQGTPLHF. DNA of the CDR3: TGTGCCAGCAGTTTACCATTACAGGGCACACCCCTCCACTTT.